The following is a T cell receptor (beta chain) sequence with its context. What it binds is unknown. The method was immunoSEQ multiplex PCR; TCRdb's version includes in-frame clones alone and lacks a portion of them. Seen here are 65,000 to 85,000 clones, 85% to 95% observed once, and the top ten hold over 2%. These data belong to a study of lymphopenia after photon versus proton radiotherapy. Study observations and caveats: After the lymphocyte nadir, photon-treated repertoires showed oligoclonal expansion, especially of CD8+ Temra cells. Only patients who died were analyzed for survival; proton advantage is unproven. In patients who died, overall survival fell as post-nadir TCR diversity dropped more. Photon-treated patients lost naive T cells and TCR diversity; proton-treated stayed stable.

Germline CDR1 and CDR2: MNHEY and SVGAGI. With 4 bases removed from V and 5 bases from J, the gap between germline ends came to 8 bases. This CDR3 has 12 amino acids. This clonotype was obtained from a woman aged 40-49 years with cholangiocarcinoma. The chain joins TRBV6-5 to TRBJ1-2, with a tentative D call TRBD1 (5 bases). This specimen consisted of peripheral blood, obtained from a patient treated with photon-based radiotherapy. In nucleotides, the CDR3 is TGTGCCAGCAGTTGGCAGGGATATGGCTACACCTTC. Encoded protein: CASSWQGYGYTF.